These T cell receptor beta chains were read from a single sample in a study of T-cell reconstitution after alpha-beta-depleted transplantation in children. Each CDR3 protein is one row after TCRdb ran MiXCR on the PCR reads. The data hold roughly 670,000 distinct CDR3 sequences, with about 12% observed a single time. Sequences were derived from PBMCs, sampled before TCRalphabeta/CD19-depleted stem cell transplant. The receptors shown here come from a girl between 2 and 10 years old with congenital amegakaryocytic thrombocytopenia, due to receive a stem cell transplant. CDR3s include the opening cysteine and the closing phenylalanine or tryptophan. The D gene is left open where the match is weak. Where a row states a size, it is once, few, many or the class of an expanded clone; other rows omit it.

cdr3_aa	cdr3_nt	clone_size	v_call	j_call	d_call
CSALTPVGAEAFF	TGCAGTGCGCTTACTCCCGTTGGCGCTGAAGCTTTCTTT	many	TRBV20-1	TRBJ1-1	-
CASSLGWAMEANVLTF	TGTGCCAGCAGCTTAGGGTGGGCGATGGAGGCCAACGTCCTGACTTTC	-	TRBV11-2	TRBJ2-6	-
CASSLGRVNTEAFF	TGTGCCAGCAGCCTTGGAAGGGTGAACACTGAAGCTTTCTTT	many	TRBV12-3/TRBV12-4	TRBJ1-1	-
CSVGGSTDTQYF	TGCAGCGTGGGGGGGAGCACAGATACGCAGTATTTT	many	TRBV29-1	TRBJ2-3	TRBD2
CASSLVSREETQYF	TGCGCCAGCAGCTTGGTGAGCAGAGAAGAGACCCAGTACTTC	many	TRBV5-1	TRBJ2-5	-
CASSVGQTDEQYF	TGTGCCAGCAGCGTGGGACAAACCGACGAGCAGTACTTC	-	TRBV5-5	TRBJ2-7	-
CASSYFNEQFF	TGTGCCAGCAGCTACTTTAATGAGCAGTTCTTC	-	TRBV11-2	TRBJ2-1	-
CASSPRSGSSYEQYF	TGCGCCAGCAGCCCGAGAAGCGGGAGCTCCTACGAGCAGTACTTC	-	TRBV5-1	TRBJ2-7	TRBD2
CASSWTSGPPAGELFF	TGTGCCAGCAGTTGGACTAGCGGGCCTCCCGCCGGGGAGCTGTTTTTT	many	TRBV6-5	TRBJ2-2	TRBD2
CASSPPAVGSPYEQYF	TGTGCCAGCAGCCCCCCGGCCGTGGGAAGTCCGTACGAGCAGTACTTC	many	TRBV7-9	TRBJ2-7	-
CASSFGPSLRWPSESTDTQYF	TGTGCCAGCAGCTTTGGCCCAAGTCTCAGGTGGCCCTCGGAGTCCACAGATACGCAGTATTTT	-	TRBV28	TRBJ2-3	-
CASSPPNEETQYF	TGTGCCAGCTCACCACCTAACGAGGAGACCCAGTACTTC	few	TRBV18	TRBJ2-5	-
CSVDGAGPYEQYF	TGCAGCGTTGATGGAGCAGGACCCTACGAGCAGTACTTC	few	TRBV29-1	TRBJ2-7	-